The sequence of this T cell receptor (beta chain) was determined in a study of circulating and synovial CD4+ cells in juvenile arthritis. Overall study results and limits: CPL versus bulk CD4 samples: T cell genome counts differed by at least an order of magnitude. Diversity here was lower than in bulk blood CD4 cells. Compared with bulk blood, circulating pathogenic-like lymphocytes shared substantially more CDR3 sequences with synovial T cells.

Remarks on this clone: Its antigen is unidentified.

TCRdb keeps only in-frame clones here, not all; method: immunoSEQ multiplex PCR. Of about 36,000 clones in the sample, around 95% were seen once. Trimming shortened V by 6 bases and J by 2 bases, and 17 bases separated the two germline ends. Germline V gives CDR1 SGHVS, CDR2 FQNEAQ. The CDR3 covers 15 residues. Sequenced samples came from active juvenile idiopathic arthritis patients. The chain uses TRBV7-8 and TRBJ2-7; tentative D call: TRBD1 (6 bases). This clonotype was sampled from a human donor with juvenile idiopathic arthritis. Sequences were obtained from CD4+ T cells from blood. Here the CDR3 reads CASRELGTPTYEQYF. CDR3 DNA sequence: TGTGCCAGCAGGGAGCTTGGGACACCTACCTACGAGCAGTACTTC.